Shown below are 21 T cell receptor beta chains from a single sample sequenced in a study of CD8 T cells in Susac syndrome. RNA in amounts of about 0.5 to 1 ug was reverse transcribed with random hexamers. TCRdb re-called the immunoSEQ multiplex PCR reads through MiXCR, storing one row per CDR3 protein. The sample has approximately 200,000 distinct CDR3 sequences, approximately 90% seen once. Source material: CD8+ T cells from PBMCs. The receptors originated from a human donor with multiple sclerosis.

The chain has TRBV6-5 and TRBJ2-3, with D possibly matching TRBD2 (6 bases). The germline CDR1 and CDR2 sequences are MNHEY and SVGAGI. Trimming took 1 base from V and 4 from J, leaving 12 bases between them. The CDR3 spans 15 residues. The CDR3 loop reads CASSYLAGRADTQYF. Here the CDR3 DNA reads TGTGCCAGCAGTTACTTGGCGGGAAGGGCAGATACGCAGTATTTT.

The genes are TRBV10-3 and TRBJ1-1; a possible D gene is TRBD1 (5 bases). Germline V gene data show CDR1 as ENHRY and CDR2 as SYGVKD. This CDR3 comprises 13 residues. V lost 8 bases and J 4 bases, leaving 14 bases between the germline ends. Written as DNA, the CDR3 is TGTGCCATCTCCTTTCTCGGGGGCACTGAAGCTTTCTTT. It codes for CAISFLGGTEAFF.

The chain uses TRBV5-4 and TRBJ1-1; D is unclear. Trimming removed 0 bases at V and 1 base at J, with 7 bases between. CDR3 length: 14 residues. The V gene's germline CDR1 is SGHNT and CDR2 YYREEE (reference sequence). CDR3 sequence: CASSLGQRNTEAFF. The DNA of the CDR3 is TGTGCCAGCAGCTTGGGACAACGGAACACTGAAGCTTTCTTT.

The chain uses TRBV15 and TRBJ2-7; TRBD2 matches at 8 bases. The V gene's germline CDR1 is LNHNV and CDR2 YYDKDF (reference sequence). This CDR3 region has 14 residues. With V trimmed by 11 bases and J by 1 base, 10 bases remained unmatched. As DNA, the CDR3 is TGTGCCTCGTCTGTCGGGACTAGGTCCTACGAGCAGTACTTC. Its protein product is CASSVGTRSYEQYF.

The chain combines TRBV7-8 with TRBJ2-3; D not certain. Germline V gene data show CDR1 as SGHVS and CDR2 as FQNEAQ. The CDR3 length is 17 residues. The V end was cut by 5 bases, the J end by 4 bases, with 22 bases between. The CDR3 sequence is CASSPSGGRVLADTQYF. The CDR3 nucleotides read TGTGCCAGCAGCCCTTCGGGTGGTAGGGTTTTGGCAGATACGCAGTATTTT.

This clonotype was seen only once. J is TRBJ2-1 and V is TRBV3-1, with D maybe TRBD2 (6 bases). Germline CDR1 and CDR2: LGHDT and YNNKEL (reference sequence). Trimming pared 5 bases from V and 9 bases from J, leaving 11 bases between. The CDR3 is 12 residues long. The CDR3 nucleotides are TGTGCCAGCAGCTTTAGCGGTACTGAGCAGTTCTTC. Protein product: CASSFSGTEQFF.

This sequence joins TRBV15 and TRBJ2-1; D possibly corresponds to TRBD1 (6 bases). Trimming pared 3 bases from V and 8 bases from J, leaving 14 bases between. This CDR3 is built from 14 residues. The germline V gene has CDR1 LNHNV and CDR2 YYDKDF (reference sequence). The CDR3: CATSSGQTGDEQFF. The CDR3 bases are TGTGCCACCAGCAGCGGACAGACTGGGGATGAGCAGTTCTTC.

CDR3 loop: CASSSRTGSVISVGYTF. CDR3 in DNA: TGTGCCAGCAGTTCTCGGACAGGTTCGGTAATTTCGGTTGGCTACACCTTC. The chain is built from TRBV27 and TRBJ1-2; 7 nucleotides match TRBD1. This CDR3 has 17 amino acids. Losses at the gene ends were 4 bases for V and 7 bases for J; bases not matched to a gene: 18. Germline loops: CDR1 MNHEY, CDR2 SMNVEV (reference sequence).

This chain connects TRBV4-3 to TRBJ2-7; no clear D. Trimming took 1 base from V and 0 from J, leaving 25 bases between them. Germline loops: CDR1 LGHNA, CDR2 YSLEER. The CDR3 covers 20 residues. CDR3 in amino acids: CASSQGLDGFMVESSYEQYF. CDR3 coding DNA: TGCGCCAGCAGCCAAGGTCTAGACGGGTTTATGGTAGAGAGCTCCTACGAGCAGTACTTC.

This sequence joins TRBV2 and TRBJ2-5, with 8 positions matching TRBD2. Germline CDR1 and CDR2: SNHLY and FYNNEI. J gave up 0 bases and V 6 bases, and 12 bases lay outside the gene matches. The CDR3 spans 17 residues. The DNA of the CDR3 is TGTGCCAGCAGCCCAGCAGTGGCTAGCGGGTACCAAGAGACCCAGTACTTC. Translating gives CASSPAVASGYQETQYF.

This rearrangement joins TRBV14 to TRBJ2-5; a possible D gene is TRBD1 (5 bases). Germline CDR1 is SGHDN and CDR2 is FVKESK. The CDR3 is 15 residues long. With 4 bases removed from V and 5 bases from J, the gap between germline ends came to 17 bases. The CDR3 coding sequence is TGTGCCAGCAGCCCCGGACACTTTAACGTGGAGACCCAGTACTTC. Translating it yields CASSPGHFNVETQYF.

This chain joins TRBV3-1 and TRBJ1-1; D possibly corresponds to TRBD1 (5 bases). V was shortened by 4 bases and J by 4 bases, with 13 bases between the two germline ends. This CDR3 spans 14 amino acids. Germline CDR1 and CDR2: LGHDT and YNNKEL (reference sequence). The CDR3 coding sequence is TGTGCCAGCAGCCCTCTCTCGGACATCACTGAAGCTTTCTTT. This gives the protein CASSPLSDITEAFF.

The chain couples TRBV5-1 to TRBJ2-7; either TRBD1 or TRBD2 may fit D (5 bases each). The V gene lost 2 bases and the J gene lost 5 bases, with 17 bases spanning the gap. This CDR3 spans 15 amino acids. Germline V gene lookup returns CDR1 SGHRS and CDR2 YFSETQ. CDR3 sequence: CASSFGDQVYDEQYF. As DNA, the CDR3 is TGCGCCAGCAGCTTCGGGGACCAGGTTTATGACGAGCAGTACTTC.

The rearrangement joins TRBV4-1 to TRBJ2-7; no reliable D call. CDR3 length: 12 residues. V was pared by 4 bases and J by 5 bases, with 9 bases between. Germline V CDR1 and CDR2: MGHRA, YSYEKL. CDR3 DNA: TGCGCCAGCAGCCGGGCCGGCGACGAGCAGTACTTC. It codes for CASSRAGDEQYF.

The V and J genes are TRBV7-8 and TRBJ1-2; no clear D. The CDR3 consists of 14 residues. Germline assignment: CDR1 SGHVS and CDR2 FQNEAQ. V was cut by 5 bases and J by 5 bases, with 15 bases left in between. CDR3 loop: CASSPLTEGYGYTF. CDR3 DNA: TGTGCCAGCAGCCCACTGACGGAAGGGTATGGCTACACCTTC.

V is TRBV20-1 and J is TRBJ2-1; 8 nucleotides match TRBD2. The CDR3 totals 13 residues. Germline CDR1 DFQATT, CDR2 SNEGSKA (reference sequence). After removal of 0 bases from V and 5 bases from J, the junction contained 0 bases not matched to a gene. The DNA for the CDR3 is TGCAGTGCTAGAGAGCGGGAGGACAATGAGCAGTTCTTC. Translation gives CSAREREDNEQFF.

The chain carries TRBV6-1 and TRBJ1-1; D is unresolved. The CDR3 spans 14 residues. From germline, CDR1 is MNHNS and CDR2 SASEGT. Between the trimmed V and J ends, which lost 2 bases and 2 bases, there was a span of 9 bases. The CDR3 DNA follows: TGTGCCAGCAGTGAATATGGCGCCAACACTGAAGCTTTCTTT. It is translated as CASSEYGANTEAFF.

The chain recombines TRBV10-2 with TRBJ2-2; 11 positions agree with TRBD2. The trim removed 8 bases at V and 7 bases at J, leaving 3 bases unmatched. The CDR3 runs to 13 residues. Germline V gene data show CDR1 as WSHSY and CDR2 as SAAADI. DNA of the CDR3: TGCGCCAGCCGTAGCGGGAGGGACGGGGAGCTGTTTTTT. Translating gives CASRSGRDGELFF.

This clonotype was counted a single time. The chain uses TRBV6-2 or TRBV6-3 and TRBJ1-2; the D is unclear. Germline V gene lookup returns CDR1 MNHEY and CDR2 SVGEGT. The CDR3 spans 11 residues. Trimming left V 2 bases short and J 5 bases short, with 3 bases between. The CDR3 bases are TGTGCCAGCAGTTACGCTTATGGCTACACCTTC. It codes for CASSYAYGYTF.

The chain couples TRBV7-9 to TRBJ1-1; tentative D call: TRBD1 (5 bases). This CDR3 is 14 amino acids long. With 3 bases removed from V and 5 bases from J, the gap between germline ends came to 13 bases. Germline CDR1 SEHNR, CDR2 FQNEAQ (reference sequence). CDR3: CASSLGQARTEAFF. The CDR3 DNA is TGTGCCAGCAGCTTGGGGCAGGCGAGGACTGAAGCTTTCTTT.

This chain uses TRBV4-3 with TRBJ2-5; 7 bases align to TRBD2. The V segment lost 1 base and the J segment 5 bases; nucleotides outside the gene matches: 13. Germline values: CDR1 LGHNA, CDR2 YSLEER. CDR3 length: 17 amino acids. The CDR3 nucleotides are TGCGCCAGCAGCCAAGGTGCAGGCTGGCGGGAGACGGAGACCCAGTACTTC. It specifies CASSQGAGWRETETQYF.